This T cell receptor beta chain comes out of a study of blood T cells in healthy people across ages. Next came a second PCR, run for about 6 to 12 cycles, which used a sample-barcoded 5' primer along with a J-beta primer mix. TCRdb re-called the 5' RACE reads through MiXCR, storing one row per CDR3 protein. The sample lists around 1,000,000 distinct CDR3 sequences, approximately 25% occurring once. This clonotype has only a few counts. Its antigen is not identified. The germline V and J ends were trimmed by 5 bases and 7 bases, with 17 bases remaining between them. The germline CDR1 and CDR2 sequences are SGHVS and FNYEAQ. The CDR3 length is 15 residues. General study results and limits: While age rose, TCR beta diversity per million T cells dropped in a roughly linear way.

The extraction recovered at least 5 micrograms of total RNA per sample. A further study also used this sample, focusing on T cells of mothers and their children. That paper notes: Over 8 million TCR beta CDR3 reads were obtained from each mother, and approximately 2.7 million from each child.

The receptor comes from a girl aged 2-15 years in good health. The chain has TRBV7-6 and TRBJ1-4, with a weak D call TRBD1 (5 bases). The sequenced sample was blood. The CDR3 is CASSLVTTGGEKLFF. CDR3 bases: TGTGCCAGCAGCCTCGTGACTACGGGGGGTGAAAAACTGTTTTTT.